A single T cell receptor (beta chain) is shown here with its context. Its antigen is currently unknown. This CDR3 contains 16 residues. J gave up 3 bases and V 2 bases, and 8 bases lay outside the gene matches. In germline, CDR1 is SNHLY, CDR2 FYNNEI. The data were taken from a study of T cells in localized non-small cell lung cancer. Findings and limits, study-wide: Overall survival was longer when the density of T cells in the blood was higher.

Assay: immunoSEQ multiplex PCR; the TCRdb copy retains only in-frame clones and omits some. The sample lists about 59,000 clones; about nine tenths were seen once. Sequenced here: peripheral blood, sampled before any cancer treatment. The chain combines TRBV2 with TRBJ2-3, with TRBD2 matching 7 bases. The clonotype originates from a man aged 40 to 70 with stage I lung adenocarcinoma. As DNA, the CDR3 is TGTGCCAGCAGTGAAACACGTAGGCGGGAGACAGATACGCAGTATTTT. Protein sequence: CASSETRRRETDTQYF.